This T cell receptor (beta chain) was captured by sequencing in a study of tumor-infiltrating lymphocytes in primary liver carcinoma. This clonotype was picked up one time. Its matching antigen is unknown. Trimming shortened V by 8 bases and J by 5 bases, and 21 bases separated the two germline ends. This CDR3 has 14 residues. Germline V lookup: CDR1 SQVTM, CDR2 ANQGSEA. RNA and DNA were co-extracted from roughly 20-30 mg of unsorted bulk tissue. Surgical resection was the treatment these patients received for primary liver carcinoma. Study-wide results and limits: Just around 7.5-24% of top clones spanned all five tumor regions. Overlap in tumor-adjacent and tumor-blood pairs fell below that of tumor region pairs.

Production of TCR beta cDNA used 500 ng total RNA together with a constant-region primer. Nested multiplex PCR, run for three rounds with slightly modified ARM-PCR, yielded TCR beta libraries. The first two PCR rounds, approximately 11 cycles each, used TRBV1-TRBV30 forward primers and a C-beta reverse primer. TCRdb itself ran the multiplex PCR reads through MiXCR, one entry per CDR3 protein. The repertoire includes approximately 30,000 distinct CDR3 sequences, less than 80% of them detected once, and over 30% sits in the top ten. The source is a man aged 40-49 years with primary liver carcinoma and hepatitis B virus infection. The sequencing sample was made of liver tumor tissue from sampling region 5. Subset reported: tumor region T5, tumor centre. V gene TRBV29-1 combines with J gene TRBJ2-5; maybe TRBD2 (5 bases). In DNA, the CDR3 is TGCAGCACCCTTACCGGAGGACTCTGCGAGACCCAGTACTTC. Amino acids: CSTLTGGLCETQYF.